This TCR beta chain was sequenced in a study of T cell responses to AZD1222 COVID-19 vaccine. Generated by immunoSEQ multiplex PCR, the TCRdb table keeps only in-frame clones and is missing some. The data contain about 120,000 clones, approximately 91% of them singletons. Trimming took 3 bases from V and 7 from J; bases not matched to a gene: 12. This CDR3 comprises 16 residues. Per germline, CDR1 LNHDA and CDR2 SQIVND (reference sequence). The sequence came from an adult in good health. Sequences were derived from peripheral blood, sampled on day 0 of AZD1222 vaccination. The chain links TRBV19 to TRBJ1-5, with 7 bases that match TRBD1. This CDR3 is CASSIVSTGASQPQHF. CDR3 DNA: TGTGCCAGTAGTATCGTAAGTACAGGGGCTAGCCAGCCCCAGCATTTT.